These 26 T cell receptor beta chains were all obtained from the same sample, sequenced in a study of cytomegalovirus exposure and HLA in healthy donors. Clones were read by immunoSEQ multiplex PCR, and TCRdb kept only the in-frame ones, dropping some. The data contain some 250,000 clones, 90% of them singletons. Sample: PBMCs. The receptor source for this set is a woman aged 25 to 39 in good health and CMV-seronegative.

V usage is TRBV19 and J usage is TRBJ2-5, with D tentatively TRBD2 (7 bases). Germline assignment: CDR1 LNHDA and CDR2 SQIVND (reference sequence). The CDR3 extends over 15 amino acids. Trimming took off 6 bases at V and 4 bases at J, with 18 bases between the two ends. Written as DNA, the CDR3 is TGTGCCAGTAGACTCAGGGCCGGGGGGCCAGAGACCCAGTACTTC. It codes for CASRLRAGGPETQYF.

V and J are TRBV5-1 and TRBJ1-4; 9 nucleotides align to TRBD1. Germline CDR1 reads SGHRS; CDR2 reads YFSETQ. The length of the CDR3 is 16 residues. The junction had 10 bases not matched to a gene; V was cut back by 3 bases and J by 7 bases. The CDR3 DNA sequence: TGCGCCAGCAGCTCCCTAGGGGGACAGGGAAGTGAAAAACTGTTTTTT. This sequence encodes CASSSLGGQGSEKLFF.

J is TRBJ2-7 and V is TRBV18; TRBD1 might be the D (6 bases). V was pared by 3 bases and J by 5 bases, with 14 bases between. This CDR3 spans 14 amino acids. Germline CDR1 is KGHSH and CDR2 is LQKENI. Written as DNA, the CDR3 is TGTGCCAGCTCACCTCGAGCAGGGGTCCACGAGCAGTACTTC. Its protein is CASSPRAGVHEQYF. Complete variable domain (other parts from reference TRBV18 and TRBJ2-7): NAGVMQNPRHLVRRRGQEARLRCSPMKGHSHVYWYRQLPEEGLKFMVYLQKENIIDESGMPKERFSAEFPKEGPSILRIQQVVRGDSAAYFCASSPRAGVHEQYFGPGTRLTVT.

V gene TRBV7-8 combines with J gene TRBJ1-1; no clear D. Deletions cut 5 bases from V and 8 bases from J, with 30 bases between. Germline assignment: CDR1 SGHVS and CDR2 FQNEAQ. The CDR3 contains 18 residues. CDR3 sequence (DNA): TGTGCCAGCAGCGAGAACCAATTAGGAGCTCGTGGGAGGGCAGAAGCTTTCTTT. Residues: CASSENQLGARGRAEAFF.

CDR3 residues: CASSFRGQPIYEQYF. The CDR3 DNA reads TGTGCCAGCAGTTTTCGTGGACAGCCTATTTACGAGCAGTACTTC. The chain combines TRBV27 with TRBJ2-7, with D possibly being TRBD1 (6 bases). The CDR3 covers 15 residues. From germline, CDR1 is MNHEY and CDR2 SMNVEV (reference sequence). V was shortened by 3 bases and J by 4 bases, with 16 bases between the two germline ends.

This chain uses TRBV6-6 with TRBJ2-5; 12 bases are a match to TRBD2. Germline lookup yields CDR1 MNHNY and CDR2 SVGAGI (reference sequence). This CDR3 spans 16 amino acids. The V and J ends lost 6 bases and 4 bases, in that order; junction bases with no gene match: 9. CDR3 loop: CASRGQLAGGSETQYF. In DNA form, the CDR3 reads TGTGCCAGCAGGGGTCAACTAGCGGGAGGCTCAGAGACCCAGTACTTC.

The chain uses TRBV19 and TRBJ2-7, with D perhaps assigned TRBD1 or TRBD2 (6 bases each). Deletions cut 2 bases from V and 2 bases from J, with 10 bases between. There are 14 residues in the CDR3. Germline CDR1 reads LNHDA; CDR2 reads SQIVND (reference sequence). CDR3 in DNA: TGTGCCAGTAGTATAAGGGGGGAGACCTACGAGCAGTACTTC. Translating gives CASSIRGETYEQYF.

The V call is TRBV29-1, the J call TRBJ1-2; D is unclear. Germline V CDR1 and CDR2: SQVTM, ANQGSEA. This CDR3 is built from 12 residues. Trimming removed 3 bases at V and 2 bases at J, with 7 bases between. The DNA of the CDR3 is TGCAGCGTTGAGGCAGGAAACTATGGCTACACCTTC. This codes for CSVEAGNYGYTF. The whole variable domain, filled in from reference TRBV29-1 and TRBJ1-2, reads SAVISQKPSRDICQRGTSLTIQCQVDSQVTMMFWYRQQPGQSLTLIATANQGSEATYESGFVIDKFPISRPNLTFSTLTVSNMSPEDSSIYLCSVEAGNYGYTFGSGTRLTVV.

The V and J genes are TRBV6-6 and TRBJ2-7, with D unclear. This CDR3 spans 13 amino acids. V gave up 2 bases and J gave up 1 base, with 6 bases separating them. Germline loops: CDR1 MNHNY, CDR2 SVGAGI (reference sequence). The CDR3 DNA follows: TGTGCCAGCAGTTACCCAAGGTCCTACGAGCAGTACTTC. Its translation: CASSYPRSYEQYF.

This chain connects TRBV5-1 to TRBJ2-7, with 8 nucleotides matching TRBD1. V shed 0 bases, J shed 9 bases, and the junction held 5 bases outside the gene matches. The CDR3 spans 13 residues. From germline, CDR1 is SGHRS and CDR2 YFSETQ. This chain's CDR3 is CASSLGQGAGQYF. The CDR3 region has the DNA TGCGCCAGCAGCTTGGGGCAGGGGGCCGGGCAGTACTTC.

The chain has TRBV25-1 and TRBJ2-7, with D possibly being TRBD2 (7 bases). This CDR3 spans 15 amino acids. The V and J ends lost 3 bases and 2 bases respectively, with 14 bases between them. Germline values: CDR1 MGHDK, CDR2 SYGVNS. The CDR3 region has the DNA TGTGCCAGCAGTGACCCTACAGGGACTACCTACGAGCAGTACTTC. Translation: CASSDPTGTTYEQYF.

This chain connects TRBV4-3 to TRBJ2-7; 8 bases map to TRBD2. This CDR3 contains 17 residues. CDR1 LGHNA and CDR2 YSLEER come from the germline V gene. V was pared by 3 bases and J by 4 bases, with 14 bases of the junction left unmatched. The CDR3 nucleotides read TGCGCCAGCAGCCAGATCCCCTCAGCGGGAGAAGCGTACGAGCAGTACTTC. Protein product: CASSQIPSAGEAYEQYF.

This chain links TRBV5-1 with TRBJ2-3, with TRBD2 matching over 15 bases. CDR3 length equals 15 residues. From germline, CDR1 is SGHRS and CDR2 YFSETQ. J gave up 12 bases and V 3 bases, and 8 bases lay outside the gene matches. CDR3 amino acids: CASSSGLAGGLLQYF. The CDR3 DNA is TGCGCCAGCAGCTCTGGACTAGCGGGAGGGCTCTTACAGTATTTT.

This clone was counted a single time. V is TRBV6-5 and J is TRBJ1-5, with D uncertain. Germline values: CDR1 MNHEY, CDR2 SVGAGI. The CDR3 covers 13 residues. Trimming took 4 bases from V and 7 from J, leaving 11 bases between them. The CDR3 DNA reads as TGTGCCAGCAGTTTGAGCGCGAACCAGCCCCAGCATTTT. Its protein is CASSLSANQPQHF.

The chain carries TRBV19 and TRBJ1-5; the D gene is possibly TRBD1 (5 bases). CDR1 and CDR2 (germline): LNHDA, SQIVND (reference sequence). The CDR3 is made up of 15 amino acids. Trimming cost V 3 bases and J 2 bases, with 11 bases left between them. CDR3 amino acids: CASSIRGARNQPQHF. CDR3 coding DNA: TGTGCCAGTAGTATTAGAGGGGCTCGCAATCAGCCCCAGCATTTT.

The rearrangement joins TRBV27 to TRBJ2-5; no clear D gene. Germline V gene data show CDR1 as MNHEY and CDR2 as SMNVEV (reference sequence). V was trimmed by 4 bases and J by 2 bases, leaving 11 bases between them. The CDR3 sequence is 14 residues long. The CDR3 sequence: CASSWSTRQETQYF. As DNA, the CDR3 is TGTGCCAGCAGTTGGTCAACTCGTCAAGAGACCCAGTACTTC.

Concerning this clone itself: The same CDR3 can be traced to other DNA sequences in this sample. The CDR3 protein is CASSLGPSYEQYF. CDR3 DNA sequence: TGTGCCAGCAGTTTAGGCCCTAGTTACGAGCAGTACTTC. The chain uses TRBV28 and TRBJ2-7, with D unclear. This CDR3 comprises 13 residues. Trimming shortened V by 2 bases and J by 4 bases, and 9 bases separated the two germline ends. Germline V gives CDR1 MDHEN, CDR2 SYDVKM.

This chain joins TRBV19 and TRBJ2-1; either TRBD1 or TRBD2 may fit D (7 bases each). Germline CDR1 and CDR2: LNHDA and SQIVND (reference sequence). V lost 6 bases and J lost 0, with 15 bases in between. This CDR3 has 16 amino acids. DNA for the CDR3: TGTGCCAGTAGCTCGGTCAGGGGGGGCTCCTACAATGAGCAGTTCTTC. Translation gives CASSSVRGGSYNEQFF.

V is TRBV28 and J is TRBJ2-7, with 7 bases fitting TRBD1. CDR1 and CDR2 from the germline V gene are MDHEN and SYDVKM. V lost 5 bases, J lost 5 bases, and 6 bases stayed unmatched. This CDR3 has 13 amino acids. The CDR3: CASSVSTGNEQYF. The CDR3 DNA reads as TGTGCCAGCAGTGTATCGACAGGGAACGAGCAGTACTTC.

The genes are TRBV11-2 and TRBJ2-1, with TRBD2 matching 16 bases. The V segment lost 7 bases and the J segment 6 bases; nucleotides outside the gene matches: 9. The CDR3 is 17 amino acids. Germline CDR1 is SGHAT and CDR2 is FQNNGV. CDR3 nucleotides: TGTGCCAGCAAGGGGACTAGCGGGAGGGCGGTGGTCAATGAGCAGTTCTTC. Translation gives CASKGTSGRAVVNEQFF.

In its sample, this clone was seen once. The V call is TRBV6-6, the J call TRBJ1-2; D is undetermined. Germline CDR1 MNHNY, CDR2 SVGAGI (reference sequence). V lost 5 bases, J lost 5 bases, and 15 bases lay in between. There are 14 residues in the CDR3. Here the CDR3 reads CASSDLRVLYGYTF. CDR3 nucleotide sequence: TGTGCCAGCAGTGACCTCCGGGTATTATATGGCTACACCTTC.

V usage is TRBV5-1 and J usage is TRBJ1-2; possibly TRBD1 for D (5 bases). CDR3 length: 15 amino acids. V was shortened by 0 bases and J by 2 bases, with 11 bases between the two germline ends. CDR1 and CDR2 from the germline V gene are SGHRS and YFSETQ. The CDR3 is CASSLAQGSNYGYTF. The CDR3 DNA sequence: TGCGCCAGCAGCTTGGCCCAGGGATCCAACTATGGCTACACCTTC.

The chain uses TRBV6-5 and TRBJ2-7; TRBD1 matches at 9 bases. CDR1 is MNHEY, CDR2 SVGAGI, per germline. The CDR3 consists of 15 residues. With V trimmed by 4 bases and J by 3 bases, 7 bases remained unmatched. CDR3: CASSWTSGQGYEQYF. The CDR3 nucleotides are TGTGCCAGCAGTTGGACGTCGGGACAGGGCTACGAGCAGTACTTC.

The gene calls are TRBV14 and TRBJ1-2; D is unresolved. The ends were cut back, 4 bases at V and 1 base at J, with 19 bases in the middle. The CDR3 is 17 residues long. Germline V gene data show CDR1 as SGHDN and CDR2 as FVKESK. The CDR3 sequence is CASSPRRRAKLNYGYTF. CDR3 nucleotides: TGTGCCAGCAGCCCGCGCCGCCGGGCGAAGCTTAACTATGGCTACACCTTC.

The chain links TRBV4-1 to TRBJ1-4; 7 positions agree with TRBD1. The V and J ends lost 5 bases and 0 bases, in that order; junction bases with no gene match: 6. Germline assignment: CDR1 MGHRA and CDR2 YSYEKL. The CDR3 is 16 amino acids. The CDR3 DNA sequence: TGCGCCAGCAGCAAGCCCGGGACAGCAACTAATGAAAAACTGTTTTTT. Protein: CASSKPGTATNEKLFF.

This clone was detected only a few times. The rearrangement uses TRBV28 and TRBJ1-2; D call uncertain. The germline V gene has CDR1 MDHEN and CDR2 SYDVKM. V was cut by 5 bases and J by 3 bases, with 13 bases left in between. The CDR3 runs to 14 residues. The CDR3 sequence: CASSLIQEHYGYTF. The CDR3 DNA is TGTGCCAGCAGTCTCATTCAGGAACACTATGGCTACACCTTC.